This is a list of T cell receptor beta chains from one sample in a study of cytomegalovirus exposure and HLA in healthy donors. Produced via immunoSEQ multiplex PCR; TCRdb's table is partial and in-frame only. The sample lists about 170,000 clones; around nine tenths were seen once. Sequenced sample: PBMCs. These receptors were taken from a man aged 18 to 30 in good health and CMV-seropositive. CDR3s include the opening cysteine and the closing phenylalanine or tryptophan. D genes are given only for firm matches. Clone size is stated in some rows and not others, as once, few, many or a class when expanded.

>NA|TRBJ2-7|TRBV9|TRBD2
CASSLGTSGYYEQYF
TGTGCCAGCAGCCTAGGGACTAGCGGGTACTACGAGCAGTACTTC
>NA|TRBJ2-5|TRBV9|NA
CASSSRYQETQYF
TGTGCCAGCAGCAGCCGGTACCAAGAGACCCAGTACTTC
>NA|TRBJ2-7|TRBV4-1|NA
CASSHSTGNEQYF
TGCGCCAGCAGCCACTCGACAGGTAACGAGCAGTACTTC
>NA|TRBJ1-2|TRBV30|NA
CAWSAHLAYYGYTF
TGTGCCTGGAGCGCTCACCTAGCTTACTATGGCTACACCTTC
>NA|TRBJ1-5|TRBV19|TRBD1
CASSIGTGDLYSNQPQHF
TGTGCCAGTAGTATTGGGACAGGGGACCTCTATAGCAATCAGCCCCAGCATTTT
>NA|TRBJ1-1|TRBV5-1|NA
CASSLFRSNTEAFF
TGCGCCAGCAGCTTGTTCAGGTCGAACACTGAAGCTTTCTTT
>NA|TRBJ2-7|TRBV2|TRBD1
CASRSTGKKYEQYF
TGTGCCAGCAGGTCGACAGGGAAGAAGTACGAGCAGTACTTC
>NA|TRBJ2-1|TRBV5-4|NA
CASSAVHEQFF
TGTGCCAGCAGCGCGGTCCATGAGCAGTTCTTC
>once|TRBJ1-1|TRBV6-6|TRBD1
CASSTGTGWRSTEAFF
TGTGCCAGCAGTACCGGGACAGGGTGGAGGAGTACTGAAGCTTTCTTT
>NA|TRBJ1-1|TRBV7-9|NA
CASSLQGVDTEAFF
TGTGCCAGCAGCTTACAGGGTGTGGACACTGAAGCTTTCTTT
>NA|TRBJ2-7|TRBV7-9|TRBD1
CASSETGDPLYEQYF
TGTGCCAGCAGCGAGACAGGGGATCCCCTCTACGAGCAGTACTTC
>NA|TRBJ2-3|TRBV5-1|NA
CASSHLGFSTDTQYF
TGCGCCAGCAGCCATCTAGGTTTTAGCACAGATACGCAGTATTTT
>NA|TRBJ2-2|TRBV9|NA
CASSVSGTGELFF
TGTGCCAGCAGCGTTTCAGGCACCGGGGAGCTGTTTTTT
>NA|TRBJ2-7|TRBV6-5|TRBD1
CASSPWDRGIHEQYF
TGTGCCAGCAGTCCGTGGGACAGGGGGATCCACGAGCAGTACTTC
>NA|TRBJ2-7|TRBV2|NA
CASSETQAGEQYF
TGTGCCAGCAGTGAAACTCAGGCGGGGGAGCAGTACTTC
>NA|TRBJ2-3|TRBV9|TRBD2
CASSVGTSDTQYF
TGTGCCAGCAGCGTAGGGACTAGCGATACGCAGTATTTT
>NA|TRBJ1-2|TRBV27|TRBD1
CASSLSAQGAGYGYTF
TGTGCCAGCAGTTTATCGGCTCAGGGGGCTGGCTATGGCTACACCTTC
>NA|TRBJ1-4|TRBV27|NA
CASSFLGATDNEKLFF
TGTGCCAGCAGTTTTCTTGGGGCAACGGATAATGAAAAACTGTTTTTT
>NA|TRBJ2-5|TRBV1|NA
CTSSHGGTGRFGETQYF
TGCACCAGCAGCCACGGAGGGACAGGGCGATTCGGAGAGACCCAGTACTTC
>NA|TRBJ1-5|TRBV5-5|NA
CASSPAVSSNQPQHF
TGTGCCAGCAGCCCCGCGGTTTCTAGCAATCAGCCCCAGCATTTT